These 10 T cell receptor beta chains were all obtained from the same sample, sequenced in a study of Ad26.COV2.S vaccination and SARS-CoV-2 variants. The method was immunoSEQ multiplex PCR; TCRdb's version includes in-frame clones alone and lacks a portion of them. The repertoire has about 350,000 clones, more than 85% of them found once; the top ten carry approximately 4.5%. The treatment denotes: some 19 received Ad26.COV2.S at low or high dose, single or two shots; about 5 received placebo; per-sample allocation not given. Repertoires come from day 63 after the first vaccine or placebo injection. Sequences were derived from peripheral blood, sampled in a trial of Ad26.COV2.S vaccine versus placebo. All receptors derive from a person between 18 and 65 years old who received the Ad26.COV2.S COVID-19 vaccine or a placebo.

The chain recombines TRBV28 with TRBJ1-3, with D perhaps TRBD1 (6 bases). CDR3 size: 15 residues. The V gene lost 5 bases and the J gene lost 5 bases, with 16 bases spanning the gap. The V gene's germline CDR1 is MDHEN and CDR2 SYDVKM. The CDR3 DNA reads TGTGCCAGCAGTACCCCCAGGGGAGACAGAAACACCATATATTTT. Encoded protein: CASSTPRGDRNTIYF.

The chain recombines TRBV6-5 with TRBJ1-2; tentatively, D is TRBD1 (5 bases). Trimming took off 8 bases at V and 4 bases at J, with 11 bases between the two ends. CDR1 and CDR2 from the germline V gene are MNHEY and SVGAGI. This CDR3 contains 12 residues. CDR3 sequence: CASAGLTYGYTF. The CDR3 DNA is TGTGCCAGCGCGGGGCTGACCTATGGCTACACCTTC.

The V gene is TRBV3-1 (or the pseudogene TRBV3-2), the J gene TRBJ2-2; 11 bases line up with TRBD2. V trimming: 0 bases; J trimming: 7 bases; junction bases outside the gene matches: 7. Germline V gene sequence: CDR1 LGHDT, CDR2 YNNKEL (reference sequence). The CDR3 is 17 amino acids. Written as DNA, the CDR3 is TGTGCCAGCAGCCAAGATGAACTAGCGGGAGTGGTCGGGGAGCTGTTTTTT. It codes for CASSQDELAGVVGELFF.

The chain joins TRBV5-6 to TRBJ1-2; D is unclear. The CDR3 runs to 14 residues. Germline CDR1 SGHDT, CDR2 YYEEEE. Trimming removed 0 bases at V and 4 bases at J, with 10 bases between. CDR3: CASSLERSRYGYTF. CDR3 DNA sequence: TGTGCCAGCAGCTTGGAGAGGTCCCGCTATGGCTACACCTTC.

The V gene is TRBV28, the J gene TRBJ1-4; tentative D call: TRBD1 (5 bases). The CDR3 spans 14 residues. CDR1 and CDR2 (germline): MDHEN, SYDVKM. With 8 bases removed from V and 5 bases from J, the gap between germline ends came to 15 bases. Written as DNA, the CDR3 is TGTGCCAGCCTGGGGGGGTGGGGGAATGAAAAACTGTTTTTT. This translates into CASLGGWGNEKLFF.

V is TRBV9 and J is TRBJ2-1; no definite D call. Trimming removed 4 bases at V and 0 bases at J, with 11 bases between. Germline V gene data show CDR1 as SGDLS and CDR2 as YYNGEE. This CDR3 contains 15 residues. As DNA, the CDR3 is TGTGCCAGCAGCTTAAGCCCCAGCTCCTACAATGAGCAGTTCTTC. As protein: CASSLSPSSYNEQFF.

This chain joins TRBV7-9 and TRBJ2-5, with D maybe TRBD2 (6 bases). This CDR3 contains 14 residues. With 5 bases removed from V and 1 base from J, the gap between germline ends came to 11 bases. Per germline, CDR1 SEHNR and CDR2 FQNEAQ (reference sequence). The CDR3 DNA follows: TGTGCCAGCAGCCCGGGAGTAGGCCAAGAGACCCAGTACTTC. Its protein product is CASSPGVGQETQYF. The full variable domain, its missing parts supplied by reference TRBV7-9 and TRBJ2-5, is DTGVSQNPRHKITKRGQNVTFRCDPISEHNRLYWYRQTLGQGPEFLTYFQNEAQLEKSRLLSDRFSAERPKGSFSTLEIQRTEQGDSAMYLCASSPGVGQETQYFGPGTRLLVL.

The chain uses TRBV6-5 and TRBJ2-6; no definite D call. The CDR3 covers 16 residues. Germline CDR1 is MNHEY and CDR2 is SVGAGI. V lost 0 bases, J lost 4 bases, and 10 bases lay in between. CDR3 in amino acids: CASSYSITAGANVLTF. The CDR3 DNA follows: TGTGCCAGCAGTTACTCGATAACCGCCGGGGCCAACGTCCTGACTTTC.

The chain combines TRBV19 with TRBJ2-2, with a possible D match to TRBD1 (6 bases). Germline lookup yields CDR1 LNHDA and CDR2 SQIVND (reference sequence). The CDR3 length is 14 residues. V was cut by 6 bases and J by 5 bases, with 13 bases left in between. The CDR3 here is CASSPQGRTGELFF. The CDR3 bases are TGTGCCAGTAGCCCACAGGGTCGTACCGGGGAGCTGTTTTTT.

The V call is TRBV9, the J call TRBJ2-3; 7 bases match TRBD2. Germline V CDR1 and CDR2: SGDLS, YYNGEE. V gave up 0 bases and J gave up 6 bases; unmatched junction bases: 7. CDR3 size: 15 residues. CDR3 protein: CASSVVSGITDTQYF. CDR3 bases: TGTGCCAGCAGCGTAGTGAGCGGGATCACCGATACGCAGTATTTT.